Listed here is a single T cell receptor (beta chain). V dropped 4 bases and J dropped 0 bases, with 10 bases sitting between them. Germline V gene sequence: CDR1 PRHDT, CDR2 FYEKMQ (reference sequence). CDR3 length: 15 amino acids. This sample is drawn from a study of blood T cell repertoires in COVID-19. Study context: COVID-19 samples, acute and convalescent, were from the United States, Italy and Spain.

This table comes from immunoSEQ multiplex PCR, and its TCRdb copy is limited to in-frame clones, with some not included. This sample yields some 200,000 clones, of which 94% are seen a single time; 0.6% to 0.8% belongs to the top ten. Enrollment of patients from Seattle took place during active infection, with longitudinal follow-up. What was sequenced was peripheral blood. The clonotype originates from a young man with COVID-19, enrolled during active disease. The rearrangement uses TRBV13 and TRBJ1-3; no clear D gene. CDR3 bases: TGTGCCAGCAGCTGGGGAACTAGCTCTGGAAACACCATATATTTT. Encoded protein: CASSWGTSSGNTIYF.